This TCR beta chain stems from a study of vaccination effects on CD4 cells after COVID-19. Broader study findings: The study got few convalescent patients and did not collect any early post-infection timepoints. Marked clonal contraction of both clone types appeared late after vaccination.

This clone was seen more than once but under ten times. The antigen is not known. CDR1 and CDR2 (germline): SGHTA, FQGNSA. Trimming removed 1 base at V and 0 bases at J, with 7 bases between. CDR3 length: 14 amino acids. This table comes from immunoSEQ multiplex PCR, and its TCRdb copy is limited to in-frame clones, with some not included. The data show more than 35,000 clones, with more than 75% seen just once and nearly 3% held by the top ten. The culture ran for roughly ten days before CD4+ T cells were isolated. According to the study, vaccine recipients showed no prior SARS-CoV-2 infection and negative nucleocapsid antibodies.

The clonotype originates from a human donor who received a COVID-19 vaccine. The input for sequencing was CD4+ T cells from PBMCs cultured without peptide, taken before COVID-19 vaccination. This chain uses TRBV7-2 with TRBJ2-7; D gene unclear. CDR3 in amino acids: CASSLEMSSYEQYV. CDR3 coding DNA: TGTGCCAGCAGCTTAGAGATGAGCTCCTACGAGCAGTACGTC.